One and the same sample provided the 29 T cell receptor beta chains below, sequenced in a study of CD8 T cells in ankylosing spondylitis. TCRdb ran MiXCR on the 5' RACE reads and lists one entry per CDR3 protein. The sample consists of 400,000 or so distinct CDR3 sequences, roughly 25% of them appearing once. Study-level findings and limits: Seven or eight highly homologous variants formed a TCR beta motif that appeared characteristic of ankylosing spondylitis blood.

No antigen is known for these receptors. The specimen was blood, either unsorted or a sorted T cell fraction (not recorded which). These TCRs come from a male donor with ankylosing spondylitis.

The J gene is TRBJ1-5, the V gene TRBV20-1; 12 bases line up with TRBD1. Losses at the gene ends were 6 bases for V and 1 base for J; bases not matched to a gene: 13. The CDR3 loop spans 18 amino acids. Looked up from germline, CDR1 is DFQATT and CDR2 is SNEGSKA (reference sequence). The CDR3 here is CSATPGTGGAWSNQPQHF. The CDR3, as DNA: TGCAGTGCCACCCCGGGGACAGGGGGCGCGTGGAGCAATCAGCCCCAGCATTTT.

V gene TRBV7-8 combines with J gene TRBJ2-7, with D perhaps TRBD1 (6 bases). Germline lookup yields CDR1 SGHVS and CDR2 FQNEAQ. This CDR3 has 14 amino acids. Trimming shortened V by 3 bases and J by 5 bases, and 14 bases separated the two germline ends. CDR3 in DNA: TGTGCCAGCAGCTTCAGGGGCCGAGGCGACGAGCAGTACGTC. As protein: CASSFRGRGDEQYV.

The gene calls are TRBV19 and TRBJ1-5; D gene unclear. The V gene's germline CDR1 is LNHDA and CDR2 SQIVND (reference sequence). This CDR3 region has 12 residues. Trimming stripped 7 bases from V and 2 bases from J, with 6 bases between. The CDR3 DNA sequence: TGTGCCAGTACACGGGGCAATCAGCCCCAGCATTTT. Translating gives CASTRGNQPQHF.

The rearrangement uses TRBV20-1 and TRBJ2-1, with a possible D match to TRBD2 (6 bases). Trimming pared 6 bases from V and 8 bases from J, leaving 26 bases between. The CDR3 covers 16 residues. Germline V CDR1 and CDR2: DFQATT, SNEGSKA (reference sequence). CDR3 coding DNA: TGCAGTGCGAGTCCCCTCCTGGCGGGGCGTAGGTATGAGCAGTTCTTC. Protein sequence: CSASPLLAGRRYEQFF.

This clonotype was observed a handful of times. V usage is TRBV20-1 and J usage is TRBJ1-1; 10 bases line up with TRBD1. This CDR3 has 13 residues. Germline CDR1 DFQATT, CDR2 SNEGSKA (reference sequence). V lost 5 bases and J lost 5; bases outside the gene matches: 5. CDR3 protein: CSARRTGGTEAFF. The CDR3, as DNA: TGCAGTGCTCGACGGACAGGGGGGACTGAAGCTTTCTTT.

The table lists this clonotype with a few counts. The chain carries TRBV20-1 and TRBJ2-3, with 9 bases that match TRBD1. V lost 5 bases to trimming and J lost 2 bases; unmatched junction nucleotides: 8. The CDR3 is made up of 15 amino acids. Germline lookup yields CDR1 DFQATT and CDR2 SNEGSKA (reference sequence). The CDR3 sequence is CSAFLTGGNTDTQYF. In DNA, the CDR3 is TGCAGTGCTTTCCTGACAGGGGGGAACACAGATACGCAGTATTTT.

This chain uses TRBV6-1 with TRBJ1-1, with a tentative D call TRBD1 (5 bases). This CDR3 contains 15 residues. Germline values: CDR1 MNHNS, CDR2 SASEGT. V was shortened by 4 bases and J by 3 bases, with 15 bases between the two germline ends. CDR3 in amino acids: CASSVGHLRDTEAFF. Written as DNA, the CDR3 is TGTGCCAGCAGTGTGGGGCACTTAAGAGACACTGAAGCTTTCTTT.

The CDR3 sequence is CASSYTGLYNYGYTF. The CDR3 nucleotides are TGTGCCAGCAGTTATACGGGCCTCTATAACTATGGCTACACCTTC. The V call is TRBV6-2 or TRBV6-3, the J call TRBJ1-2; unclear D gene. The V gene lost 3 bases and the J gene lost 1 base, with 12 bases spanning the gap. The CDR3 has 15 residues. The V gene's germline CDR1 is MNHEY and CDR2 SVGEGT.

In this sample, this clonotype turned up a few times. The CDR3, as DNA: TGTGCCAGCAGCCAAAGGGCAGGTCAGCCCCAGCATTTT. It codes for CASSQRAGQPQHF. V and J are TRBV12-3 or TRBV12-4 and TRBJ1-5, with D uncertain. Trimming stripped 6 bases from V and 6 bases from J, with 12 bases between. The CDR3 runs 13 residues.

This clonotype was observed a few times. The chain uses TRBV7-9 and TRBJ1-3; no clear D gene. Germline V lookup: CDR1 SEHNR, CDR2 FQNEAQ (reference sequence). CDR3 size: 17 residues. V lost 1 base to trimming and J lost 0 bases, with 13 bases between them. This chain's CDR3 is CASSLGGGRVSGNTIYF. CDR3 in DNA: TGTGCCAGCAGCTTAGGAGGAGGGCGAGTCTCTGGAAACACCATATATTTT. The whole variable domain, filled in from reference TRBV7-9 and TRBJ1-3, reads DTGVSQNPRHKITKRGQNVTFRCDPISEHNRLYWYRQTLGQGPEFLTYFQNEAQLEKSRLLSDRFSAERPKGSFSTLEIQRTEQGDSAMYLCASSLGGGRVSGNTIYFGEGSWLTVV.

This clonotype came up a few times. The gene calls are TRBV5-1 and TRBJ2-1; 9 nucleotides match TRBD1. This CDR3 comprises 16 residues. Germline values: CDR1 SGHRS, CDR2 YFSETQ. V lost 3 bases and J lost 1; bases outside the gene matches: 5. In nucleotides, the CDR3 is TGCGCCAGCAGCTCGGCGGGGACAGGGTCCTACAATGAGCAGTTCTTC. Residues: CASSSAGTGSYNEQFF.

The genes are TRBV7-2 and TRBJ1-1; D is unclear. The CDR3 sequence is 14 residues long. CDR1 is SGHTA, CDR2 FQGNSA, per germline. Trimming shortened V by 1 base and J by 4 bases, and 10 bases separated the two germline ends. CDR3 residues: CASSLVVSGTEAFF. In nucleotides, the CDR3 is TGTGCCAGCAGCTTAGTTGTGAGTGGCACTGAAGCTTTCTTT.

The V and J genes are TRBV7-2 and TRBJ2-1; D is possibly TRBD1 (6 bases). The germline V and J ends were trimmed by 4 bases and 12 bases, with 13 bases remaining between them. Germline assignment: CDR1 SGHTA and CDR2 FQGNSA. The CDR3 has 12 amino acids. The CDR3, as DNA: TGTGCCAGCAGCTCAGGACAGTCCGGGCAGTTCTTC. Translated: CASSSGQSGQFF.

The V gene is TRBV7-2, the J gene TRBJ1-5; unclear D gene. Germline values: CDR1 SGHTA, CDR2 FQGNSA. The CDR3 spans 12 residues. Deletions cut 5 bases from V and 8 bases from J, with 10 bases between. CDR3 coding DNA: TGTGCCAGCAGCGAGATGTCGGAGCCCCAGCATTTT. Protein: CASSEMSEPQHF.

This clonotype was seen a few times. This chain's CDR3 is CASSSLIPNEQYF. As DNA, the CDR3 is TGTGCCAGTTCCAGCCTTATCCCCAACGAGCAGTACTTC. The V and J genes are TRBV7-2 and TRBJ2-7; no firm D call. The CDR3 spans 13 residues. CDR1 and CDR2 from the germline V gene are SGHTA and FQGNSA. V gave up 9 bases and J gave up 5 bases, with 17 bases separating them.

V is TRBV20-1 and J is TRBJ1-1; D may be TRBD1 (5 bases). Trimming removed 2 bases at V and 7 bases at J, with 20 bases between. CDR3 size: 15 residues. The germline gives CDR1 DFQATT, CDR2 SNEGSKA (reference sequence). CDR3 sequence reads: CSARNRRGSLGEAFF. DNA of the CDR3: TGCAGTGCTAGAAACAGAAGGGGCTCTTTGGGTGAAGCTTTCTTT.

This clonotype was detected a few times. The chain combines TRBV7-9 with TRBJ2-7; D call uncertain. The germline V gene has CDR1 SEHNR and CDR2 FQNEAQ (reference sequence). Trimming removed 1 base from V and 3 bases from J, with 10 bases in between. CDR3 length: 14 residues. The chain's CDR3 is CASSLGLANYEQYF. CDR3 bases: TGTGCCAGCAGCTTAGGCCTCGCTAACTACGAGCAGTACTTC.

The V and J genes are TRBV21-1 and TRBJ2-3; the table calls TRBD2, which could not be checked here. TRBV21-1 is termed a pseudogene. The CDR3 has 12 residues. This CDR3 is CWGPGRSDTQYF. CDR3 nucleotides: TGTTGGGGCCCAGGGAGATCAGATACGCAGTATTTT.

The chain carries TRBV5-1 and TRBJ2-2; D is perhaps TRBD1 (8 bases). Germline assignment: CDR1 SGHRS and CDR2 YFSETQ. This CDR3 is 14 amino acids long. V lost 7 bases, J lost 4 bases, and 14 bases lay in between. DNA for the CDR3: TGCGCCAGCTCGACAGGGGAGGGCACCGGGGAGCTGTTTTTT. Translating gives CASSTGEGTGELFF.

The V gene is TRBV3-1, the J gene TRBJ2-3; possibly TRBD2 for D (6 bases). This CDR3 comprises 15 residues. V lost 4 bases and J lost 6, with 17 bases in between. The germline V gene encodes CDR1 LGHDT and CDR2 YNNKEL (reference sequence). DNA of the CDR3: TGTGCCAGCAGCCCGCCCGGGACTGGTGGGGATACGCAGTATTTT. Translated: CASSPPGTGGDTQYF.

The rearrangement links TRBV7-8 to TRBJ2-7; 7 bases are shared with TRBD1. Germline CDR1 reads SGHVS; CDR2 reads FQNEAQ. The junction had 9 bases not matched to a gene; V was cut back by 5 bases and J by 2 bases. The CDR3 length is 15 residues. The CDR3 nucleotides read TGTGCCAGCAGCGGACCACGACAGGGAGCCTACGAGCAGTACGTC. Encoded protein: CASSGPRQGAYEQYV.

J is TRBJ2-1 and V is TRBV3-1; D gene ambiguous. Germline V lookup: CDR1 LGHDT, CDR2 YNNKEL (reference sequence). V lost 1 base and J 1 base, leaving 8 bases between the germline ends. CDR3 size: 15 residues. The CDR3 bases are TGTGCCAGCAGCCAAGCGTGGGGTTCCTACAATGAGCAGTTCTTC. This translates into CASSQAWGSYNEQFF.

The V call is TRBV10-3, the J call TRBJ2-1; possible D gene TRBD2, 5 bases. The CDR3 length is 16 residues. Trimming took off 3 bases at V and 0 bases at J, with 12 bases between the two ends. From germline, CDR1 is ENHRY and CDR2 SYGVKD. This CDR3 reads CAISEQRSSSYNEQFF. CDR3 bases: TGTGCCATCAGTGAACAGCGGTCTAGCTCCTACAATGAGCAGTTCTTC.

The rearrangement links TRBV24-1 to TRBJ2-3; 8 bases are a match to TRBD1. The CDR3 is 14 amino acids. The V gene's germline CDR1 is KGHDR and CDR2 SFDVKD. Losses at the gene ends were 6 bases for V and 1 base for J; bases not matched to a gene: 2. The CDR3 nucleotides read TGTGCCACCAGTCTGACAGGGGGCACAGATACGCAGTATTTT. Translated, it gives CATSLTGGTDTQYF.

This clonotype has just a few counts. The junction and the germline gene differ at one end; a read error may be behind it. The chain joins TRBV20-1 to TRBJ2-1; TRBD2 matches at 8 bases. Germline values: CDR1 DFQATT, CDR2 SNEGSKA (reference sequence). This CDR3 comprises 13 residues. CDR3 in amino acids: CSARGLRTSFPNF. In nucleotides, the CDR3 is TGCAGTGCTAGAGGTTTGAGGACTAGCTTCCCCAACTTC.

V and J are TRBV5-8 and TRBJ2-5; no clear D gene. Germline loops: CDR1 SGHTS, CDR2 YDEGEE. The CDR3 is 12 amino acids. Trimming left V 5 bases short and J 1 base short, with 6 bases between. Here the CDR3 reads CASSRVQETQYF. The CDR3 nucleotides read TGTGCCAGCAGTAGGGTCCAAGAGACCCAGTACTTC. The full variable domain, rest sourced from reference TRBV5-8 and TRBJ2-5, is EAGVTQSPTHLIKTRGQQATLRCSPISGHTSVYWYQQALGLGLQFLLWYDEGEERNRGNFPPRFSGRQFPNYSSELNVNALELEDSALYLCASSRVQETQYFGPGTRLLVL.

The chain recombines TRBV7-9 with TRBJ2-2; perhaps TRBD1 as D (5 bases). The V end was cut by 5 bases, the J end by 8 bases, with 12 bases between. Germline-derived CDR1 and CDR2 are SEHNR and FQNEAQ (reference sequence). The CDR3 runs to 13 residues. The CDR3 nucleotides read TGTGCCAGCAGCCCCTTAGGGGAAGGGGAGCTGTTTTTT. It specifies CASSPLGEGELFF.

This rearrangement joins TRBV7-9 to TRBJ2-1; TRBD1 is a possible D gene (6 bases). V gave up 1 base and J gave up 8 bases, with 18 bases separating them. In germline, CDR1 is SEHNR, CDR2 FQNEAQ (reference sequence). CDR3 length: 16 amino acids. The CDR3 here is CASSLGDRTAGDEQFF. Written as DNA, the CDR3 is TGTGCCAGCAGCTTAGGTGACCGGACAGCAGGCGATGAGCAGTTCTTC.

The chain recombines TRBV9 with TRBJ2-1; 9 bases match TRBD2. Germline V gene lookup returns CDR1 SGDLS and CDR2 YYNGEE. V dropped 4 bases and J dropped 3; count of bases not matched to a gene: 5. This CDR3 region has 15 residues. The CDR3 coding sequence is TGTGCCAGCAGCAAAACTAGCGGGCGCTACAATGAGCAGTTCTTC. Amino acid sequence: CASSKTSGRYNEQFF. The whole variable domain, remainder taken from reference TRBV9 and TRBJ2-1, is DSGVTQTPKHLITATGQRVTLRCSPRSGDLSVYWYQQSLDQGLQFLIQYYNGEERAKGNILERFSAQQFPDLHSELNLSSLELGDSALYFCASSKTSGRYNEQFFGPGTRLTVL.